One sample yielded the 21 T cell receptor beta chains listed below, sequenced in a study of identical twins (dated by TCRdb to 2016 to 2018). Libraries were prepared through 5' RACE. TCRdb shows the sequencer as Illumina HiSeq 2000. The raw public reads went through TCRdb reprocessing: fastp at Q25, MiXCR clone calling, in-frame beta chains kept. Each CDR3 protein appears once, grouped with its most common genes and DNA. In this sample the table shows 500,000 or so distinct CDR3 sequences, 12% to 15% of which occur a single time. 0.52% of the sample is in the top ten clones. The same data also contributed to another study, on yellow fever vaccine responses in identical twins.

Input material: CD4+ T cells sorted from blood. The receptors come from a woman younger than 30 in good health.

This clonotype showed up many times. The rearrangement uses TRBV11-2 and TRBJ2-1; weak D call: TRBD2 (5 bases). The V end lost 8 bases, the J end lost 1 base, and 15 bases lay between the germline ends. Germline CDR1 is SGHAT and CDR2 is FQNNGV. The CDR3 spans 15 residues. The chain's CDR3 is CASLQGDYSYNEQFF. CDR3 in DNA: TGTGCCAGCTTACAAGGAGACTATTCCTACAATGAGCAGTTCTTC.

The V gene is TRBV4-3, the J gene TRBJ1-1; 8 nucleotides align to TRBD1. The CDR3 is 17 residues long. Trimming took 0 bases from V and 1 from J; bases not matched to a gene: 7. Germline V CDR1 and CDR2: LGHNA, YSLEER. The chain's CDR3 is CASSQDQGARKNTEAFF. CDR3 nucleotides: TGCGCCAGCAGCCAAGATCAGGGGGCGCGTAAGAACACTGAAGCTTTCTTT.

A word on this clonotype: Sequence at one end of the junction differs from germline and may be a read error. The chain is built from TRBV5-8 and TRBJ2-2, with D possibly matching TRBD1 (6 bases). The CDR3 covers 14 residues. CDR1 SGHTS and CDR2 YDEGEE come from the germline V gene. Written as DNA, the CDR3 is TGTGCCAGCACCTTGACAGGCGTGCCCGGGGAGCTGTTTTTT. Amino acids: CASTLTGVPGELFF.

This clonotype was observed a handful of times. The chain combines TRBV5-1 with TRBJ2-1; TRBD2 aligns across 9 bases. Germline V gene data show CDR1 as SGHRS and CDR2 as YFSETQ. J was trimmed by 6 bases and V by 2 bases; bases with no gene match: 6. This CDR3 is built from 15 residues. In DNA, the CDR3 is TGCGCCAGCAGCTTTAAGACTAGCGGCCTCAATGAGCAGTTCTTC. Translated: CASSFKTSGLNEQFF. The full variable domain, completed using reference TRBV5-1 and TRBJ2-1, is KAGVTQTPRYLIKTRGQQVTLSCSPISGHRSVSWYQQTPGQGLQFLFEYFSETQRNKGNFPGRFSGRQFSNSRSEMNVSTLELGDSALYLCASSFKTSGLNEQFFGPGTRLTVL.

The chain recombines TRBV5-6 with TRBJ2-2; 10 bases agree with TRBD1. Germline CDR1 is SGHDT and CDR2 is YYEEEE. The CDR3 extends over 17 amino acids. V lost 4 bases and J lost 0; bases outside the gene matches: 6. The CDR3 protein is CASSHVGTGANTGELFF. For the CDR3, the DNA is TGTGCCAGCAGCCACGTGGGGACAGGGGCGAACACCGGGGAGCTGTTTTTT.

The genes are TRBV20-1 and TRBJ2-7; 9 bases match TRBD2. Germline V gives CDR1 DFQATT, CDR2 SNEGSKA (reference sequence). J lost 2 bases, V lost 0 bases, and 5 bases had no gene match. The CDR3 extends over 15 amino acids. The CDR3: CSARDSGSGAYEQYF. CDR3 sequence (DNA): TGCAGTGCTAGAGATAGCGGGAGTGGCGCCTACGAGCAGTACTTC.

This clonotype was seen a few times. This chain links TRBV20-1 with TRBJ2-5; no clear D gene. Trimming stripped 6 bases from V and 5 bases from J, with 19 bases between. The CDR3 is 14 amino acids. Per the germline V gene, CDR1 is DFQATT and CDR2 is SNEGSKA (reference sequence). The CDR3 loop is CSAVEVKGWETQYF. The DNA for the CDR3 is TGCAGTGCGGTAGAAGTCAAGGGTTGGGAGACCCAGTACTTC.

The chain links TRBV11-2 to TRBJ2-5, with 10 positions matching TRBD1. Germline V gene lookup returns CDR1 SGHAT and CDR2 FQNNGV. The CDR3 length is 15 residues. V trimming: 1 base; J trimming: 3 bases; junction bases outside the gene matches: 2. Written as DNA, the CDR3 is TGTGCCAGCAGCTTAGCGGGACAGGGGAAAGAGACCCAGTACTTC. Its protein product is CASSLAGQGKETQYF.

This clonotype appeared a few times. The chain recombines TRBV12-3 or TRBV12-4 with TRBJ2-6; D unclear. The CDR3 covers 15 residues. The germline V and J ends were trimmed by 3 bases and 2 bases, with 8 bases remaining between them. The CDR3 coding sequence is TGTGCCAGCAGTTTTATAGGGCCTGGGGCCAACGTCCTGACTTTC. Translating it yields CASSFIGPGANVLTF.

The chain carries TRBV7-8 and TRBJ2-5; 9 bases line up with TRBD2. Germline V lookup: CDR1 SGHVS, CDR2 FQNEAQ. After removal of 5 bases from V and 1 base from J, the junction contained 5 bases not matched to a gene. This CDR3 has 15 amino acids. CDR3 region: CASSPSGRLQETQYF. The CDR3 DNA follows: TGTGCCAGCAGCCCCAGCGGGAGGCTCCAAGAGACCCAGTACTTC.

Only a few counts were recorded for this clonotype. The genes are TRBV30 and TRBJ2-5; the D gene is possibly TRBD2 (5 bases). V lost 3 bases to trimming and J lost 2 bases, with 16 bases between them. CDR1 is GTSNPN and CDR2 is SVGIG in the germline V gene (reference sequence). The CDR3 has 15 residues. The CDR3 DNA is TGTGCCTGGAGGTGGATAGCGCCTAAGCAAGAGACCCAGTACTTC. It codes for CAWRWIAPKQETQYF.

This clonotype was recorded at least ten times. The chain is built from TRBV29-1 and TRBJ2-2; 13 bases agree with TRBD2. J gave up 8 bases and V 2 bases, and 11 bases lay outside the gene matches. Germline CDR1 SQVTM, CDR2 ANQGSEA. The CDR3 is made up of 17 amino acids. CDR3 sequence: CSVETGLAGTTVGELFF. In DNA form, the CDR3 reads TGCAGCGTTGAAACGGGACTAGCGGGAACAACCGTTGGGGAGCTGTTTTTT.

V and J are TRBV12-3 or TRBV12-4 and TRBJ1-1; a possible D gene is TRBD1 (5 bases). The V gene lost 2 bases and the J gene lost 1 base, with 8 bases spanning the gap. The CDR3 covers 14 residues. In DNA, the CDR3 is TGTGCCAGCAGTTTAAGAGGACAGAACACTGAAGCTTTCTTT. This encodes CASSLRGQNTEAFF.

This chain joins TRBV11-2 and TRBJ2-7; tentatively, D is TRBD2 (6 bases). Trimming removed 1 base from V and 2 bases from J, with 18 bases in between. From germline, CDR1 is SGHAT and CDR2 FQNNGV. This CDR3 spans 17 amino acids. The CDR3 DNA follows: TGTGCCAGCAGCTTAGTAACACCGGGACTCAGACCCTACGAGCAGTACTTC. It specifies CASSLVTPGLRPYEQYF.

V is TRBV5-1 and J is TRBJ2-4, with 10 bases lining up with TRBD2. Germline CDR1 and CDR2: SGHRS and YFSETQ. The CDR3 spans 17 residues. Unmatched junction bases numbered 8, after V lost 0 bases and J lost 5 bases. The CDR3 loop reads CASSLGQLAGRQNIQYF. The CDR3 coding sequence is TGCGCCAGCAGCTTGGGTCAACTAGCGGGAAGGCAAAACATTCAGTACTTC.

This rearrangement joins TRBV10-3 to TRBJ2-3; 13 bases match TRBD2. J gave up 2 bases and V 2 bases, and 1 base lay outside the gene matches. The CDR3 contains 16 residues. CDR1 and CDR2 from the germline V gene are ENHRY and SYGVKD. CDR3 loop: CAISEGLAGATDTQYF. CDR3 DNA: TGTGCCATCAGTGAGGGACTAGCGGGAGCCACAGATACGCAGTATTTT.

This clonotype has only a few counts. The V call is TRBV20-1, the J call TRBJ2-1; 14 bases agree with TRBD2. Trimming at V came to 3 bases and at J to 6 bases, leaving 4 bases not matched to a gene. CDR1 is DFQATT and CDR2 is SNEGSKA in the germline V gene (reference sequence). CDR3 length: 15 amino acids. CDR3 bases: TGCAGTGCTAGGGGTGGGACTAGCGGGAGCAATGAGCAGTTCTTC. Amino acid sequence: CSARGGTSGSNEQFF.

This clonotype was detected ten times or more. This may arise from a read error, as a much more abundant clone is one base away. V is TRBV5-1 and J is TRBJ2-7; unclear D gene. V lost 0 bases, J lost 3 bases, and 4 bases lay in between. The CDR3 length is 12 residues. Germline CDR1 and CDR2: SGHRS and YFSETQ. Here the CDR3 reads CASSLDFYEQYF. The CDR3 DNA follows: TGCGCCAGCAGCTTGGATTTCTACGAGCAGTACTTC.

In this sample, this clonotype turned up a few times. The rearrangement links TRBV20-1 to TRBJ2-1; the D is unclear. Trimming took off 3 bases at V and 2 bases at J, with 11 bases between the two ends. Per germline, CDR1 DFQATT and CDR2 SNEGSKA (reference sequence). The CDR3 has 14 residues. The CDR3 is CSASSASPYNEQFF. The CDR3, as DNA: TGCAGTGCTAGTTCAGCGTCCCCCTACAATGAGCAGTTCTTC.

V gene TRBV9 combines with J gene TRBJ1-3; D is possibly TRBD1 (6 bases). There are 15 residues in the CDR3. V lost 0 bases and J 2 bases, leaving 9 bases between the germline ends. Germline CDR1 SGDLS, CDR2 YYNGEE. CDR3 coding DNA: TGTGCCAGCAGCGTAGCAGGGGCGCCTGGAAACACCATATATTTT. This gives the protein CASSVAGAPGNTIYF.

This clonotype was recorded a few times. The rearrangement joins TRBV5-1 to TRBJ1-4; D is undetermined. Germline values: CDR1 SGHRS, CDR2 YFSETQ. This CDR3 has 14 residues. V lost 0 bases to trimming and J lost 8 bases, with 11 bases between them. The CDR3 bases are TGCGCCAGCAGCTTGGAGCCCCTCCGGGAAAAACTGTTTTTT. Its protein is CASSLEPLREKLFF.